This entry is about one T cell receptor beta chain. Its antigen is as yet unknown. Single viable CD3+CD4+CD8-CD45RO+ cells were sorted as the memory CD4+ T cells. These data originate in a study of memory CD4+ T cells and cytomegalovirus serostatus. Overall study findings and caveats: CD4+ memory repertoires contained 67 of 164 reported CMV TCRbeta sequences. The CMV-associated TCR signature appears largely within the CD4+ memory repertoire.

Profiling relied on immunoSEQ multiplex PCR, and the TCRdb table lists in-frame clones only, not all of them. This sample yields tens of thousands of clones, of which 70% to 75% are seen a single time; about 3% belongs to the top ten. CDR3 length equals 14 residues. The J segment lost 4 bases and the V segment lost 4 bases, leaving 1 base of the junction unmatched. CDR1 MNHEY and CDR2 SVGAGI come from the germline V gene. This chain uses TRBV6-5 with TRBJ1-4; 9 bases are a match to TRBD1. The source is an adult in good health and CMV-seropositive. The sequenced sample consisted of memory CD4+ T cells from blood. This CDR3 reads CASSSDRGNEKLFF. The CDR3 DNA follows: TGTGCCAGCAGTTCGGACAGGGGTAATGAAAAACTGTTTTTT.